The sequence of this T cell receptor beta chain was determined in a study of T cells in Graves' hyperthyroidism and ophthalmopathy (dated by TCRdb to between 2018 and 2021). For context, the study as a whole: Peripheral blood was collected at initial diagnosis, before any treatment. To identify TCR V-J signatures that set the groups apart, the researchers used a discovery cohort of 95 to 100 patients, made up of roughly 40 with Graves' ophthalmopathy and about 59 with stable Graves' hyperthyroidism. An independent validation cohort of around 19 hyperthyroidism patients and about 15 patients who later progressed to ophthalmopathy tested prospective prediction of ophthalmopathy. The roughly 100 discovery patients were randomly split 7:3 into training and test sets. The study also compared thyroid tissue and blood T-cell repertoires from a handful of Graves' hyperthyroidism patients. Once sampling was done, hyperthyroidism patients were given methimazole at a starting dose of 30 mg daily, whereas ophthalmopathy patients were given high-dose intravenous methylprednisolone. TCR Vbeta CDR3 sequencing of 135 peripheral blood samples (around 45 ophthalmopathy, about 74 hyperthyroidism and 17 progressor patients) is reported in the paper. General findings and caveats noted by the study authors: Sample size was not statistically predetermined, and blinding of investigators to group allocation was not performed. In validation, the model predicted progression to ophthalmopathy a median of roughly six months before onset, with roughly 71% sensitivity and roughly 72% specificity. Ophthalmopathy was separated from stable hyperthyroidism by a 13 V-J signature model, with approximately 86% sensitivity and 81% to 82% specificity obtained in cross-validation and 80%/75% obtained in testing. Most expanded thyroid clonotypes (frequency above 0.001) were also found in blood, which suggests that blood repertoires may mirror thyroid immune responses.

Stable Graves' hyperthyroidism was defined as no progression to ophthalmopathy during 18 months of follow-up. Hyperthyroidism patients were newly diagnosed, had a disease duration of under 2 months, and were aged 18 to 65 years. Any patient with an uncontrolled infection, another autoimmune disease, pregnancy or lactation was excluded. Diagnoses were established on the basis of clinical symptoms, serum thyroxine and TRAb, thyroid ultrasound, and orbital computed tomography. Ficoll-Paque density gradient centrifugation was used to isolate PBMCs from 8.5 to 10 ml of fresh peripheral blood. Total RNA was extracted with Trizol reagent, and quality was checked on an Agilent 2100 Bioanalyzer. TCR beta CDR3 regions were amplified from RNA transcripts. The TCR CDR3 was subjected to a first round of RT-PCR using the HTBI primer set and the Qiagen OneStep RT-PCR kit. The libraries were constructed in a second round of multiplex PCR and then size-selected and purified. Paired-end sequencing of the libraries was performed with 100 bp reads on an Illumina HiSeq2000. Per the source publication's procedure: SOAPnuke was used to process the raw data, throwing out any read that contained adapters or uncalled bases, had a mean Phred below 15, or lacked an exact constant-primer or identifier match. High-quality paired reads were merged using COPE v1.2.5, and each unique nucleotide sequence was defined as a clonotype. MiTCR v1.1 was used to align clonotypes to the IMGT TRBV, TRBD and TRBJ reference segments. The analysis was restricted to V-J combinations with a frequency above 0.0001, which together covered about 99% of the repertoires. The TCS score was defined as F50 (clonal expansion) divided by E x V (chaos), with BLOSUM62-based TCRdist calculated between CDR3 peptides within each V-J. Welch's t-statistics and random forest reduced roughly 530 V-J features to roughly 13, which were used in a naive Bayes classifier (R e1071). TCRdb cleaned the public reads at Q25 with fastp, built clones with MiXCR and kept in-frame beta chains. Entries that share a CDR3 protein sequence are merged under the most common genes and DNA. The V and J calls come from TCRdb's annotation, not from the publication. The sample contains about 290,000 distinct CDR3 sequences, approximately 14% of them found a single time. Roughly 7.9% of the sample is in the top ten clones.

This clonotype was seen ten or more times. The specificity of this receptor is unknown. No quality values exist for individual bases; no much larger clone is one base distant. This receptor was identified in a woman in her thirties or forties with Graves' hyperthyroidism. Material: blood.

For the CDR3, the sequence is CASQRQGSGEQYF. The nucleotides read TGTGCCAGCCAGCGACAGGGGAGCGGCGAGCAGTACTTC. Here the chain combines TRBV6-2 or TRBV6-3 and TRBJ2-7; 8 bases in the middle match TRBD1. There are 13 amino acids in the CDR3, from cysteine to phenylalanine inclusive. This entry keeps only the CDR3 DNA: 39 bases, framed from base 1. Here V drops 8 bases and J drops 6 bases, and the junction holds 9 bases not matched to any gene. As encoded in the germline V gene, CDR1 is MNHEY while CDR2 is SVGEGT.